Listed below are T cell receptor beta chains from one sample, sequenced in a study of control samples from healthy donors and cancer patients. Sequenced by immunoSEQ multiplex PCR; TCRdb stores in-frame clones only, minus some. There are 70,000 or so clones in the sample; 84% occur only once, and under 30% lies in the top ten. Sequences were obtained from blood. These receptors came from a man in his fifties or sixties in good health. The CDR3 runs from the conserved cysteine through the conserved F or W. D genes are given only for firm matches. Clone size, where shown, is once, few, many, or a class for clones that have expanded.

J gene	clone size	D gene	V gene	CDR3 DNA	CDR3 protein
TRBJ1-2	NA	NA	TRBV13	TGTGCCAGCAGCTTGTGGGGGGAGGGTCGTGGCTACACCTTC	CASSLWGEGRGYTF
TRBJ2-5	NA	TRBD2	TRBV6-6	TGTGCCAGCACACAGCGGGACGGGAGAAATCGAGAGACCCAGTACTTC	CASTQRDGRNRETQYF
TRBJ2-7	NA	TRBD2	TRBV29-1	TGCAGCGTTGTATTTTTCACTAGCGATCCCTACGAGCAGTACTTC	CSVVFFTSDPYEQYF
TRBJ1-1	NA	TRBD1	TRBV28	TGTGCCAGCACAGGGGGGCAAATGGGCACTGAAGCTTTCTTT	CASTGGQMGTEAFF
TRBJ2-1	few	TRBD2	TRBV30	TGTGCCTGGAGCGGACTAGCGGGAAACTACAATGAGCAGTTCTTC	CAWSGLAGNYNEQFF
TRBJ2-1	NA	TRBD2	TRBV9	TGTGCCAGCAGCGTAGCTCCGACTAGCGGGGTCTACAATGAGCAGTTCTTC	CASSVAPTSGVYNEQFF
TRBJ2-7	NA	NA	TRBV5-8	TGTGCCAGCAGCTTCCGGGACGGAGGCTACGAGCAGTACTTC	CASSFRDGGYEQYF
TRBJ2-1	NA	TRBD1	TRBV6-4	TGTGCCAGCAGTGACTCCGGTGGCAGGGGGCATAATGAGCAGTTCTTC	CASSDSGGRGHNEQFF
TRBJ2-2	few	NA	TRBV30	TGTGCCTGGAGTGCCGGGACCAACACCGGGGAGCTGTTTTTT	CAWSAGTNTGELFF
TRBJ2-2	NA	NA	TRBV5-1	TGCGCCAGCAGCGCAAAGTCAAGCACCGGGGAGCTGTTTTTT	CASSAKSSTGELFF
TRBJ1-3	few	NA	TRBV5-1	TGCGCCAGCAGCTTGAACAGCGACTCTGGAAACACCATATATTTT	CASSLNSDSGNTIYF
TRBJ2-7	once	NA	TRBV5-8	TGTGCCAGCAGCTTGGCGCCGGGACACCCCTACGAGCAGTACTTC	CASSLAPGHPYEQYF
TRBJ2-1	NA	NA	TRBV24-1	TGTGCCACCAGTGATCCCGGACAGCCCTACAATGAGCAGTTCTTC	CATSDPGQPYNEQFF
TRBJ2-2	NA	NA	TRBV24-1	TGTGCCACCGAATCCCACCACACCGGGGAGCTGTTTTTT	CATESHHTGELFF
TRBJ1-3	few	NA	TRBV19	TGTGCCAGTAGTATGGTCCCGGGACGGCTCTTTGGAAACACCATATATTTT	CASSMVPGRLFGNTIYF
TRBJ2-3	NA	NA	TRBV9	TGTGCCAGCAGCACCCGTCCATCGGGGCACAACACAGATACGCAGTATTTT	CASSTRPSGHNTDTQYF
TRBJ2-5	NA	TRBD2	TRBV6-5	TGTGCCAGCAGTTACTCGCGGGTAGCGGGGGAGAGCCAGTACTTC	CASSYSRVAGESQYF
TRBJ2-4	NA	NA	TRBV27	TGTGCCAGCAGTTTTTTTGGGCAGCTAGCCAAAAACATTCAGTACTTC	CASSFFGQLAKNIQYF
TRBJ2-2	NA	NA	TRBV9	TGTGCCAGCAGCGCGGGCGGGGCCAAAGTCGCCGGGGAGCTGTTTTTT	CASSAGGAKVAGELFF
TRBJ2-7	NA	NA	TRBV6-5	TGTGCCAGCAAATCCCGGGACATTGGCTCCTACGAGCAGTACTTC	CASKSRDIGSYEQYF
TRBJ2-1	once	TRBD2	TRBV2	TGTGCCAGCAAATCGGGGACTATATACAATGAGCAGTTCTTC	CASKSGTIYNEQFF
TRBJ2-3	NA	NA	TRBV3-1/TRBV3-2	TGTGCCAGCAGCCACACCAGAGTACCCAGCACAGATACGCAGTATTTT	CASSHTRVPSTDTQYF
TRBJ1-4	NA	NA	TRBV27	TGTGCCAGCAGTTTGTGGGCAACTAATGAAAAACTGTTTTTT	CASSLWATNEKLFF
TRBJ1-3	NA	TRBD1	TRBV12-3/TRBV12-4	TGTGCCAGCAGTTCGGGACAGGGAAACACCATATATTTT	CASSSGQGNTIYF
TRBJ2-2	NA	NA	TRBV5-6	TGTGCCAGCAGCCTTAAGGCAGGGGCCTTTGCGAACACCGGGGAGCTGTTTTTT	CASSLKAGAFANTGELFF
TRBJ2-2	NA	NA	TRBV9	TGTGCCAGCAGCGTAAAACAAATCACCGGGGAGCTGTTTTTT	CASSVKQITGELFF
TRBJ2-1	once	NA	TRBV6-6	TGTGCCAGCATTCACGTGGCTAGAGGGTGGAATGAGCAGTTCTTC	CASIHVARGWNEQFF
TRBJ2-1	NA	NA	TRBV5-4	TGTGCCAGCAGCTTGGGGATCAACGATGAGCAGTTCTTC	CASSLGINDEQFF
TRBJ2-7	NA	NA	TRBV5-1	TGCGCCAGCAGGGACGCACGAACTGGCACCTACGAGCAGTACTTC	CASRDARTGTYEQYF
TRBJ2-3	NA	NA	TRBV2	TGTGCCAGCGGCCCGGCAGATACGCAGTATTTT	CASGPADTQYF
TRBJ2-5	few	TRBD2	TRBV3-1/TRBV3-2	TGTGCCAGCAGCCAACGGGGGGGAACACAACTCGAAGAGACCCAGTACTTC	CASSQRGGTQLEETQYF
TRBJ1-4	NA	NA	TRBV29-1	TGCAGCGTTGCCGGGGCAGGGACCGCCACTAATGAAAAACTGTTTTTT	CSVAGAGTATNEKLFF
TRBJ1-6	NA	NA	TRBV5-5	TGTGCCAGCAGCTTCGGAGAAGGAAACTCACCCCTCCACTTT	CASSFGEGNSPLHF
TRBJ1-2	NA	NA	TRBV7-9	TGTGCCAGCAGCCTACCCCAGCCCCAACTTACCTATGGCTACACCTTC	CASSLPQPQLTYGYTF
TRBJ2-7	NA	NA	TRBV11-3	TGTGCCAGCAGCTTAGAGGAGGGTCCCTACGAGCAGTACTTC	CASSLEEGPYEQYF
TRBJ1-1	NA	NA	TRBV18	TGTGCCACCACAAGAGGATCTGAAGCTTTCTTT	CATTRGSEAFF
TRBJ2-7	NA	TRBD1	TRBV5-6	TGTGCCAGCAGCTTGGTGACAGGGTCCTACGAGCAGTACTTC	CASSLVTGSYEQYF
TRBJ2-5	once	NA	TRBV28	TGTGCCAGCAGTCCGTCGGGTCAAGGGACCCAGTACTTC	CASSPSGQGTQYF
TRBJ1-6	NA	TRBD1	TRBV6-5	TGTGCCAGCAGTAGGACAGGGGGGTCACCCCTCCACTTT	CASSRTGGSPLHF
TRBJ2-3	NA	NA	TRBV7-2	TGTGCCAGCAGCTTAGAAGTCGTCACAGATACGCAGTATTTT	CASSLEVVTDTQYF
TRBJ2-1	NA	TRBD2	TRBV6-1	TGTGCCAGCAGTGAATTCCTAGCGGGCCTTAATGAGCAGTTCTTC	CASSEFLAGLNEQFF
TRBJ1-4	many	NA	TRBV19	TGTGCCAGTAGTCTCTCGGCCGTTGTGGTACTGTTTTTT	CASSLSAVVVLFF
TRBJ2-3	NA	TRBD2	TRBV5-4	TGTGCCAGCAGCTTGGCGGGGGGGCCTAGCACAGATACGCAGTATTTT	CASSLAGGPSTDTQYF
TRBJ1-6	NA	NA	TRBV7-2	TGTGCCAGCAGCTTAGCGGCGGACTATAATTCACCCCTCCACTTT	CASSLAADYNSPLHF
TRBJ2-5	NA	TRBD2	TRBV14	TGTGCCAGCAGCCGGACTAGCGGGAGTCTTGAGACCCAGTACTTC	CASSRTSGSLETQYF
TRBJ2-2	NA	TRBD1	TRBV7-2	TGTGCCAGCAGCTTAGGCCCAGGGGGCTTGGCCGGGGAGCTGTTTTTT	CASSLGPGGLAGELFF
TRBJ1-2	NA	NA	TRBV10-3	TGTGCCATCAGTGAGTCGGCACTCTATGGCTACACCTTC	CAISESALYGYTF
TRBJ2-5	NA	NA	TRBV7-7	TGTGCCAGCAGCTGGGGGGCGGGTGGAGAGACCCAGTACTTC	CASSWGAGGETQYF